These 32 T cell receptor beta chains came from one sample sequenced in a study of T-cell reconstitution after alpha-beta-depleted transplantation in children. The authors prepared the TCRbeta library with unique molecular identifiers. One entry per CDR3 protein, called by TCRdb with MiXCR from the PCR reads. Among about 500,000 distinct CDR3 sequences listed, around a third were seen once. The source was PBMCs from the stem cell graft donor, collected from the stem cell graft. These receptors came from a human donor who donated a stem cell graft to a child with aplastic anemia.

This clonotype was observed a few times. The chain carries TRBV30 and TRBJ2-7; TRBD2 might be the D (5 bases). The CDR3 length is 14 residues. V dropped 3 bases and J dropped 1 base, with 13 bases sitting between them. Germline CDR1 reads GTSNPN; CDR2 reads SVGIG (reference sequence). The CDR3 region is CAWSRGPGSYEQYF. In DNA form, the CDR3 reads TGTGCCTGGAGCCGAGGGCCTGGTTCCTACGAGCAGTACTTC. The complete variable domain, with remaining parts taken from reference TRBV30 and TRBJ2-7, reads SQTIHQWPATLVQPVGSPLSLECTVEGTSNPNLYWYRQAAGRGLQLLFYSVGIGQISSEVPQNLSASRPQDRQFILSSKKLLLSDSGFYLCAWSRGPGSYEQYFGPGTRLTVT.

This sequence joins TRBV5-1 and TRBJ1-1; D uncertain. There are 15 residues in the CDR3. From germline, CDR1 is SGHRS and CDR2 YFSETQ. Trimming took 1 base from V and 3 from J, leaving 13 bases between them. The CDR3 loop reads CASSLNGVRDTEAFF. CDR3 sequence (DNA): TGCGCCAGCAGCTTGAATGGTGTGAGGGACACTGAAGCTTTCTTT.

This clonotype was seen only a few times. The rearrangement links TRBV24-1 to TRBJ2-2, with D maybe TRBD2 (6 bases). The germline V and J ends were trimmed by 2 bases and 1 base, with 16 bases remaining between them. The CDR3 runs to 18 residues. Germline loops: CDR1 KGHDR, CDR2 SFDVKD. The CDR3 region is CATSDSPGGRRNTGELFF. In DNA, the CDR3 is TGTGCCACCAGTGATTCGCCCGGGGGTAGGAGGAACACCGGGGAGCTGTTTTTT.

The chain uses TRBV7-3 and TRBJ2-7, with 7 bases aligning to TRBD2. Germline V gene data show CDR1 as SGHTA and CDR2 as FQGTGA. This CDR3 has 14 residues. The J segment lost 7 bases and the V segment lost 8 bases, leaving 14 bases of the junction unmatched. CDR3 protein: CASSSGPNTGEQYF. The CDR3, as DNA: TGTGCCAGCTCTAGCGGCCCTAATACCGGGGAGCAGTACTTC.

This clonotype has a single count. J is TRBJ1-1 and V is TRBV6-1; D remains ambiguous. The CDR3 has 17 amino acids. In germline, CDR1 is MNHNS, CDR2 SASEGT. Trimming pared 1 base from V and 0 bases from J, leaving 15 bases between. The CDR3 region has the DNA TGTGCCAGCAGTGAAGTTTTTTTTGCGGGGATGAACACTGAAGCTTTCTTT. Encoded protein: CASSEVFFAGMNTEAFF.

The chain recombines TRBV20-1 with TRBJ2-1, with D possibly being TRBD2 (6 bases). The CDR3 totals 16 residues. Per germline, CDR1 DFQATT and CDR2 SNEGSKA (reference sequence). V was cut by 0 bases and J by 1 base, with 13 bases left in between. The CDR3 nucleotides read TGCAGTGCTAGAGATAGGGCTAGCGTGTCCTACAATGAGCAGTTCTTC. It yields the protein CSARDRASVSYNEQFF.

The CDR3 DNA follows: TGCAGTGCTAGAGATGACAGCGATCAGCCCCAGCATTTT. Protein product: CSARDDSDQPQHF. The rearrangement joins TRBV20-1 to TRBJ1-5, with D possibly TRBD1 on 5 matching bases. Germline V gene lookup returns CDR1 DFQATT and CDR2 SNEGSKA (reference sequence). The germline V and J ends were trimmed by 0 bases and 5 bases, with 8 bases remaining between them. This CDR3 is built from 13 residues.

A few counts support this clonotype. The chain links TRBV12-3 or TRBV12-4 to TRBJ2-3; 11 bases fit TRBD2. V shed 5 bases, J shed 8 bases, and the junction held 12 bases outside the gene matches. The CDR3 covers 16 residues. The CDR3 DNA reads as TGTGCCAGCAGTCCGCGCGGGACTAGCGGACAGACTACGCAGTATTTT. Its protein product is CASSPRGTSGQTTQYF.

CDR3 residues: CASSQGSLGQGQETQYF. DNA for the CDR3: TGTGCCAGCAGCCAAGGGAGCCTGGGACAGGGCCAAGAGACCCAGTACTTC. J is TRBJ2-5 and V is TRBV3-1; the match to TRBD1 covers 9 bases. The junction had 7 bases not matched to a gene; V was cut back by 1 base and J by 1 base. Germline V gene data show CDR1 as LGHDT and CDR2 as YNNKEL (reference sequence). This CDR3 is built from 17 residues.

The chain uses TRBV5-1 and TRBJ1-1, with D tentatively TRBD1 (5 bases). The CDR3 has 13 amino acids. The V end was cut by 4 bases, the J end by 7 bases, with 14 bases between. Germline V gene sequence: CDR1 SGHRS, CDR2 YFSETQ. DNA of the CDR3: TGCGCCAGCAGCGAAGGGGACCGACTTGAAGCTTTCTTT. This codes for CASSEGDRLEAFF.

The V and J genes are TRBV7-9 and TRBJ1-2; no firm D call. The CDR3 length is 15 residues. The germline V gene encodes CDR1 SEHNR and CDR2 FQNEAQ (reference sequence). Trimming took off 3 bases at V and 7 bases at J, with 18 bases between the two ends. This chain's CDR3 is CASSFEGVFWSGYTF. CDR3 DNA: TGTGCCAGCAGCTTCGAAGGTGTTTTCTGGTCTGGCTACACCTTC.

This clonotype was counted a single time. The genes are TRBV19 and TRBJ2-3; 8 nucleotides agree with TRBD2. The CDR3 consists of 13 residues. From germline, CDR1 is LNHDA and CDR2 SQIVND (reference sequence). V was pared by 6 bases and J by 1 base, with 0 bases of the junction left unmatched. The CDR3 region has the DNA TGTGCCAGTAGACTAGCGGGCACAGATACGCAGTATTTT. It translates to CASRLAGTDTQYF.

The rearrangement joins TRBV19 to TRBJ2-7; TRBD2 matches 13 bases. The CDR3 totals 15 residues. From germline, CDR1 is LNHDA and CDR2 SQIVND (reference sequence). V shed 9 bases, J shed 5 bases, and the junction held 10 bases outside the gene matches. CDR3 residues: CASMTGTSGIHEQYV. CDR3 nucleotides: TGTGCCAGCATGACCGGGACTAGCGGGATCCACGAGCAGTACGTC.

To note about this clonotype: The junction departs from the called germline gene at one end, perhaps through a read error. The chain has TRBV29-1 and TRBJ2-2; 7 nucleotides match TRBD1. CDR3 length equals 14 residues. The germline CDR1 and CDR2 sequences are SQVTM and ANQGSEA. The CDR3 nucleotides are TGCAGCGTACCCGGGACAGTTAACACCGGGGAGTTGTTTTTT. It specifies CSVPGTVNTGELFF.

The V gene is TRBV19, the J gene TRBJ2-2; D is possibly TRBD1 or TRBD2 (5 bases each). CDR3 length equals 14 residues. Germline loops: CDR1 LNHDA, CDR2 SQIVND (reference sequence). Trimming removed 7 bases from V and 6 bases from J, with 15 bases in between. The CDR3 DNA follows: TGTGCCAGTAAAGGGCTGGGGGACCCCGGGGAGCTGTTTTTT. Translated: CASKGLGDPGELFF.

The chain combines TRBV20-1 with TRBJ2-7; 9 nucleotides agree with TRBD1. V lost 6 bases and J lost 2; bases outside the gene matches: 8. The CDR3 contains 14 residues. CDR1 and CDR2 (germline): DFQATT, SNEGSKA (reference sequence). The CDR3 DNA is TGCAGTGCGTCCGGGACAGGGTTCACCTACGAGCAGTACTTC. It is translated as CSASGTGFTYEQYF.

The V and J genes are TRBV5-6 and TRBJ2-1; weak D call: TRBD2 (5 bases). The CDR3 spans 12 residues. CDR1 and CDR2 from the germline V gene are SGHDT and YYEEEE. Trimming left V 2 bases short and J 7 bases short, with 7 bases between. The CDR3 loop reads CASSFWRNEQFF. In DNA form, the CDR3 reads TGTGCCAGCAGCTTTTGGAGGAATGAGCAGTTCTTC.

The chain combines TRBV19 with TRBJ2-4, with TRBD1 identical over 8 bases. The J segment lost 3 bases and the V segment lost 5 bases, leaving 9 bases of the junction unmatched. This CDR3 comprises 16 residues. Germline V gene lookup returns CDR1 LNHDA and CDR2 SQIVND (reference sequence). The chain's CDR3 is CASSADREYVKNIQYF. The CDR3 DNA reads as TGTGCCAGTAGTGCGGACAGGGAGTATGTCAAAAACATTCAGTACTTC.

V gene TRBV7-9 combines with J gene TRBJ2-1; 8 bases align to TRBD2. CDR3 length: 15 residues. Germline values: CDR1 SEHNR, CDR2 FQNEAQ (reference sequence). After removal of 5 bases from V and 10 bases from J, the junction contained 13 bases not matched to a gene. The CDR3 loop is CASSALGAGEREQFF. CDR3 DNA: TGTGCCAGCAGCGCCTTGGGAGCGGGAGAAAGGGAGCAGTTCTTC.

The rearrangement links TRBV5-5 to TRBJ2-7; D might be TRBD2 (5 bases). Germline values: CDR1 SGHKS, CDR2 YYEKEE (reference sequence). V was cut by 1 base and J by 6 bases, with 14 bases left in between. The CDR3 runs to 14 residues. The CDR3 region is CASSLRPELGEQYV. The DNA of the CDR3 is TGTGCCAGCAGCTTGCGCCCGGAACTAGGCGAGCAGTACGTC.

V is TRBV29-1 and J is TRBJ1-1, with 8 bases matching TRBD1. Trimming at V came to 7 bases and at J to 6 bases, leaving 7 bases not matched to a gene. CDR3 length: 12 residues. The V gene's germline CDR1 is SQVTM and CDR2 ANQGSEA. In nucleotides, the CDR3 is TGCAGCGCCGGACAGGGAAACGCTGAAGCTTTCTTT. Translated: CSAGQGNAEAFF.

The J gene is TRBJ2-7, the V gene TRBV7-2; TRBD2 agrees at 13 bases. J was trimmed by 5 bases and V by 5 bases; bases with no gene match: 12. In germline, CDR1 is SGHTA, CDR2 FQGNSA. The CDR3 totals 17 residues. CDR3 sequence reads: CASSITGTSGAAHEQYV. The CDR3 nucleotides are TGTGCCAGCAGCATTACCGGGACTAGCGGGGCCGCTCACGAGCAGTACGTC.

This clonotype was recorded a few times. J is TRBJ2-7 and V is TRBV13, with a possible D match to TRBD2 (5 bases). CDR3 length: 16 amino acids. V lost 0 bases, J lost 4 bases, and 16 bases lay in between. CDR1 PRHDT and CDR2 FYEKMQ come from the germline V gene (reference sequence). CDR3 sequence (DNA): TGTGCCAGCAGCTTAGGCGGTCGAGGGAGTGGGTACGAGCAGTACTTC. Its protein product is CASSLGGRGSGYEQYF.

This clonotype showed up just a few times. V is TRBV5-4 and J is TRBJ1-1; D is undetermined. This CDR3 contains 15 residues. Deletions cut 0 bases from V and 1 base from J, with 10 bases between. The germline gives CDR1 SGHNT, CDR2 YYREEE (reference sequence). The CDR3 is CASSLGSRANTEAFF. CDR3 nucleotide sequence: TGTGCCAGCAGCTTGGGGAGCCGAGCGAACACTGAAGCTTTCTTT.

The rearrangement uses TRBV18 and TRBJ1-1; unclear D gene. The CDR3 covers 13 residues. CDR1 and CDR2 from the germline V gene are KGHSH and LQKENI. Trimming removed 0 bases from V and 0 bases from J, with 2 bases in between. The CDR3 region is CASSPPVNTEAFF. The CDR3 bases are TGTGCCAGCTCACCACCGGTGAACACTGAAGCTTTCTTT.

The genes are TRBV30 and TRBJ2-1; a possible D gene is TRBD2 (6 bases). The CDR3 has 13 amino acids. CDR1 is GTSNPN, CDR2 SVGIG, per germline (reference sequence). V lost 4 bases and J lost 9, with 16 bases in between. CDR3 nucleotides: TGTGCCTGGACCCCGGGCGGGGCCCGTGAGCAGTTCTTC. Residues: CAWTPGGAREQFF. The full variable domain, in which reference TRBV30 and TRBJ2-1 provide the parts outside the CDR3, is SQTIHQWPATLVQPVGSPLSLECTVEGTSNPNLYWYRQAAGRGLQLLFYSVGIGQISSEVPQNLSASRPQDRQFILSSKKLLLSDSGFYLCAWTPGGAREQFFGPGTRLTVL.

The rearrangement joins TRBV23-1 to TRBJ2-7; possibly TRBD1 or TRBD2 for D (5 bases each). TRBV23-1 is identified as an open reading frame with a role that is uncertain. This CDR3 has 18 amino acids. V was clipped by 7 bases and J by 2 bases, with 27 bases between them. This CDR3 reads CASTRPGRPRTLTYEQYV. The DNA for the CDR3 is TGCGCCAGCACCCGACCGGGACGTCCACGAACTTTAACCTACGAGCAGTACGTC.

The chain uses TRBV5-1 and TRBJ2-3, with TRBD1 matching over 9 bases. J was trimmed by 4 bases and V by 3 bases; bases with no gene match: 3. CDR3 length: 14 amino acids. Per the germline V gene, CDR1 is SGHRS and CDR2 is YFSETQ. CDR3: CASSSQGAPDTQYF. The DNA for the CDR3 is TGCGCCAGCAGCTCACAGGGGGCCCCAGATACGCAGTATTTT.

This clonotype was seen only a few times. The rearrangement uses TRBV6-5 and TRBJ2-7, with 11 bases matching TRBD2. The trim removed 0 bases at V and 5 bases at J, leaving 3 bases unmatched. This CDR3 has 15 residues. The germline V gene has CDR1 MNHEY and CDR2 SVGAGI. CDR3 coding DNA: TGTGCCAGCAGTTACTCGACTAGCGGGAAAGACGAGCAGTACTTC. Protein sequence: CASSYSTSGKDEQYF.

CDR3 loop: CSVEAVDGYTF. The CDR3 DNA sequence: TGCAGCGTTGAAGCGGTGGATGGCTACACCTTC. This chain uses TRBV29-1 with TRBJ1-2; D is ambiguous. The CDR3 spans 11 residues. CDR1 and CDR2 from the germline V gene are SQVTM and ANQGSEA. Trimming removed 1 base from V and 6 bases from J, with 6 bases in between.

This clonotype has more than one count but fewer than ten. V is TRBV30 and J is TRBJ1-5; unclear D gene. V shed 3 bases and J shed 9 bases, with 9 bases lying between them. Looked up from germline, CDR1 is GTSNPN and CDR2 is SVGIG (reference sequence). This CDR3 contains 11 residues. The CDR3 loop reads CAWRLGGPQHF. The CDR3 DNA reads as TGTGCCTGGAGGCTTGGTGGGCCCCAGCATTTT.

CDR3 residues: CSAIGQGVFNEQFF. CDR3 DNA: TGCAGTGCCATAGGACAGGGGGTTTTCAATGAGCAGTTCTTC. This chain uses TRBV20-1 with TRBJ2-1; 10 nucleotides line up with TRBD1. Germline CDR1 reads DFQATT; CDR2 reads SNEGSKA (reference sequence). Trimming took 6 bases from V and 6 from J; bases not matched to a gene: 8. The CDR3 has 14 residues.